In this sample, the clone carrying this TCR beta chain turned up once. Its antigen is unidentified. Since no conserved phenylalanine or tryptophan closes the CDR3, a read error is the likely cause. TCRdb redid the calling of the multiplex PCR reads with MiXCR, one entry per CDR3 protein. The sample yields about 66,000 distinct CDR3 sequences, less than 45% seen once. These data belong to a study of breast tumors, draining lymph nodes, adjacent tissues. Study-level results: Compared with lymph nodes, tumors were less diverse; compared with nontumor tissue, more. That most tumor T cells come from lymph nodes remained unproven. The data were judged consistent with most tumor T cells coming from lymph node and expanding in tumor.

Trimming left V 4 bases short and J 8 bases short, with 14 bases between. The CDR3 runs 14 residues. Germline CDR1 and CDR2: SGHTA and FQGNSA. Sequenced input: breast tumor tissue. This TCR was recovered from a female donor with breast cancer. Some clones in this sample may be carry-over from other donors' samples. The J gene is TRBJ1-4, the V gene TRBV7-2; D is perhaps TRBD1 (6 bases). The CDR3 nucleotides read TGTGCCAGCAGCTCGCAGGGGCTCGGAGAAAAACTGTTTGTT. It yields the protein CASSSQGLGEKLFV.